Each of the 14 T cell receptor beta chains below was sequenced from the same sample in a study of T cells in Graves' hyperthyroidism and ophthalmopathy. RNA transcripts served as the template for amplifying TCR beta CDR3 regions. First-round RT-PCR of the TCR CDR3 relied on the HTBI primer set. MiXCR was run by TCRdb on the multiplex PCR reads, yielding one entry per CDR3 protein. The sample lists about 180,000 distinct CDR3 sequences; over 15% were seen once. The sequenced material came from blood. The source of these receptors is a woman in her forties or fifties with Graves' hyperthyroidism.

This clonotype was found a few times. The chain combines TRBV3-1 with TRBJ2-5; perhaps TRBD1 as D (6 bases). The CDR3 runs 13 residues. With 4 bases removed from V and 9 bases from J, the gap between germline ends came to 15 bases. The germline V gene has CDR1 LGHDT and CDR2 YNNKEL (reference sequence). CDR3 loop: CASSLGDMGAQYF. CDR3 nucleotide sequence: TGTGCCAGCAGCCTAGGGGACATGGGGGCCCAGTACTTC.

This clonotype was seen ten or more times. V gene TRBV6-1 combines with J gene TRBJ1-6; D may be TRBD1 (5 bases). The CDR3 extends over 13 amino acids. Germline CDR1 and CDR2: MNHNS and SASEGT. V was shortened by 4 bases and J by 10 bases, with 11 bases between the two germline ends. The CDR3 DNA is TGTGCCAGCAGTGTTCAGGGTGGGTCACCCCTCCACTTT. Translating it yields CASSVQGGSPLHF.

The CDR3 here is CASSTGGPLSYGYTF. The CDR3 bases are TGTGCCAGCAGTACAGGGGGGCCCCTTAGCTATGGCTACACCTTC. The rearrangement joins TRBV12-3 or TRBV12-4 to TRBJ1-2, with 8 nucleotides matching TRBD1. The CDR3 is 15 residues long. J gave up 4 bases and V 5 bases, and 9 bases lay outside the gene matches.

Many counts were recorded for this clonotype. V and J are TRBV7-9 and TRBJ1-5; D is unclear. The CDR3 length is 15 residues. The V end lost 5 bases, the J end lost 6 bases, and 17 bases lay between the germline ends. Germline loops: CDR1 SEHNR, CDR2 FQNEAQ (reference sequence). The CDR3 spells CASSPAGPSGQPQHF. The CDR3 nucleotides read TGTGCCAGCAGCCCCGCGGGCCCAAGCGGTCAGCCCCAGCATTTT.

This clonotype appeared many times. The chain is built from TRBV12-3 or TRBV12-4 and TRBJ1-3; D gene unclear. Between the trimmed V and J ends, which lost 8 bases and 2 bases, there was a span of 13 bases. The CDR3 extends over 14 amino acids. CDR3 loop: CASATAVAGNTIYF. As DNA, the CDR3 is TGTGCCAGCGCTACAGCGGTGGCTGGAAACACCATATATTTT.

In its sample, this clonotype was seen many times. The chain recombines TRBV7-2 with TRBJ2-7, with TRBD2 matching 8 bases. Germline V gene lookup returns CDR1 SGHTA and CDR2 FQGNSA. CDR3 length equals 15 residues. V shed 1 base, J shed 0 bases, and the junction held 2 bases outside the gene matches. The CDR3 protein is CASSLGAGASYEQYF. CDR3 sequence (DNA): TGTGCCAGCAGCTTAGGAGCGGGAGCCTCCTACGAGCAGTACTTC.

The chain has TRBV6-5 and TRBJ1-5, with 7 nucleotides matching TRBD1. CDR3 length equals 14 residues. Losses at the gene ends were 2 bases for V and 7 bases for J; bases not matched to a gene: 5. Germline CDR1 MNHEY, CDR2 SVGAGI. The DNA for the CDR3 is TGTGCCAGCAGTTACAACAGGGGCAGGCAGCCCCAGCATTTT. Protein: CASSYNRGRQPQHF.

The sample holds a few counts of this clonotype. A much larger clone is a single base away; this may be a read error. The chain links TRBV3-1 to TRBJ2-7; no clear D gene. Between the trimmed V and J ends, which lost 3 bases and 5 bases, there was a span of 20 bases. This CDR3 comprises 16 residues. CDR1 and CDR2 (germline): LGHDT, YNNKEL (reference sequence). CDR3 residues: CASSQVSTVMINEQYF. CDR3 DNA: TGTGCCAGCAGCCAGGTCAGCACAGTCATGATCAACGAGCAGTACTTC.

J is TRBJ1-4 and V is TRBV5-1; D call uncertain. Trimming stripped 2 bases from V and 3 bases from J, with 8 bases between. Germline V gene sequence: CDR1 SGHRS, CDR2 YFSETQ. The CDR3 runs to 14 residues. The CDR3 region has the DNA TGCGCCAGCAGCTTCGGGATACCTAATGAAAAACTGTTTTTT. It is translated as CASSFGIPNEKLFF.

In this sample, this clonotype turned up many times. The rearrangement uses TRBV16 and TRBJ1-4; unclear D gene. Trimming removed 0 bases at V and 7 bases at J, with 9 bases between. Per germline, CDR1 KGHSY and CDR2 FQNENV. This CDR3 region has 14 residues. The CDR3 DNA is TGTGCCAGCAGCCAATCCCGAAAGCGTGAAAAACTGTTTTTT. Translation: CASSQSRKREKLFF.

Many counts were recorded for this clonotype. This chain links TRBV6-6 with TRBJ1-1; maybe TRBD1 (5 bases). Trimming pared 1 base from V and 2 bases from J, leaving 8 bases between. The CDR3 is made up of 14 amino acids. Germline V gene sequence: CDR1 MNHNY, CDR2 SVGAGI (reference sequence). CDR3 protein: CASSYWDSNTEAFF. As DNA, the CDR3 is TGTGCCAGCAGTTACTGGGACTCTAACACTGAAGCTTTCTTT.

The rearrangement uses TRBV4-2 and TRBJ2-7; 8 bases are a match to TRBD2. Germline V gene lookup returns CDR1 LGHNA and CDR2 YNFKEQ. The ends lost 2 bases at V and 1 base at J; junction bases unmatched: 10. The CDR3 loop spans 17 amino acids. The CDR3 bases are TGTGCCAGCAGCCAACGAGGCGGGGGGACAATTTCCTACGAGCAGTACTTC. It encodes CASSQRGGGTISYEQYF.

This clonotype was observed a few times. The chain uses TRBV19 and TRBJ1-5; D may be TRBD1 (6 bases). Germline V lookup: CDR1 LNHDA, CDR2 SQIVND (reference sequence). With 3 bases removed from V and 1 base from J, the gap between germline ends came to 10 bases. This CDR3 has 15 residues. For the CDR3, the DNA is TGTGCCAGTAGTATTCGGGGGGCAAGCAATCAGCCCCAGCATTTT. As protein: CASSIRGASNQPQHF.

The V and J genes are TRBV7-2 and TRBJ1-2; 7 nucleotides match TRBD1. CDR1 and CDR2 (germline): SGHTA, FQGNSA. The CDR3 is 16 residues long. With V trimmed by 5 bases and J by 0 bases, 9 bases remained unmatched. CDR3 loop: CASSRGMTGTNYGYTF. The CDR3 DNA reads as TGTGCCAGCAGCCGGGGGATGACAGGGACTAACTATGGCTACACCTTC.